These 25 T cell receptor beta chains were sequenced from one sample in a study of vaccination and CD4 T cells after COVID-19. Treatment of the sample: roughly nine-day PBMC culture with coronavirus spike peptide pools or control peptides (ViraFEST assay). The assay that was used to sequence DNA from cultured CD4+ T cells was the Oncomine TCR Beta short-read assay. TCRdb fed the PCR reads into MiXCR, producing one record per CDR3 protein. This table has more than 9,000 distinct CDR3 sequences, roughly 42% appearing once. For these TCRs, the target antigens are not known. Source: cultured CD4+ T cells from blood, taken after SARS-CoV-2 vaccination. These receptors came from a human donor with COVID-19.

The sample holds a few counts of this clonotype. V gene TRBV20-1 combines with J gene TRBJ1-5, with a possible D match to TRBD1 (6 bases). V was trimmed by 3 bases and J by 7 bases, leaving 16 bases between them. Germline assignment: CDR1 DFQATT and CDR2 SNEGSKA (reference sequence). The CDR3 is 14 residues long. CDR3 loop: CSASVEGGIQPQHF. The CDR3 DNA reads as TGCAGTGCTAGCGTCGAGGGGGGGATCCAGCCCCAGCATTTT.

This clonotype appeared once. This sequence joins TRBV6-2 or TRBV6-3 and TRBJ1-5; tentative D call: TRBD1 (5 bases). Between the trimmed V and J ends, which lost 6 bases and 6 bases, there was a span of 18 bases. CDR1 is MNHEY and CDR2 is SVGEGT in the germline V gene. The CDR3 consists of 15 residues. This CDR3 is CASRNTGGISQPQHF. The DNA of the CDR3 is TGTGCCAGCAGGAACACCGGGGGGATAAGTCAGCCCCAGCATTTT.

The genes are TRBV6-2 or TRBV6-3 and TRBJ1-5; D unclear. CDR3 length: 14 amino acids. CDR1 MNHEY and CDR2 SVGEGT come from the germline V gene. Trimming took 4 bases from V and 0 from J, leaving 7 bases between them. CDR3 coding DNA: TGTGCCAGCAGTTTAGTGGGTAGCAATCAGCCCCAGCATTTT. This translates into CASSLVGSNQPQHF.

The chain links TRBV20-1 to TRBJ1-5, with 8 bases lining up with TRBD1. Trimming cost V 6 bases and J 4 bases; bases outside gene matches: 5. CDR1 DFQATT and CDR2 SNEGSKA come from the germline V gene (reference sequence). The CDR3 is 13 amino acids. CDR3 DNA: TGCAGTGCCCCGACAGGGGTGAATCAGCCCCAGCATTTT. It specifies CSAPTGVNQPQHF.

As DNA, the CDR3 is TGCAGTGCCGAACAGGGGAGAGGAGATTACGAGCAGTACTTC. Its protein product is CSAEQGRGDYEQYF. The chain combines TRBV20-1 with TRBJ2-7, with 7 nucleotides matching TRBD1. This CDR3 region has 14 residues. The trim removed 6 bases at V and 4 bases at J, leaving 12 bases unmatched. The germline CDR1 and CDR2 sequences are DFQATT and SNEGSKA (reference sequence).

CDR3 nucleotides: TGCAGTGCTACTCCGGGGCATGGTGAGCAGTTCTTC. As protein: CSATPGHGEQFF. The chain uses TRBV20-1 and TRBJ2-1; D tentatively reads TRBD1 or TRBD2 (5 bases each). In germline, CDR1 is DFQATT, CDR2 SNEGSKA (reference sequence). The CDR3 is 12 amino acids. Trimming removed 4 bases at V and 9 bases at J, with 13 bases between.

The rearrangement links TRBV20-1 to TRBJ2-7, with 9 bases identical to TRBD1. Germline V gene sequence: CDR1 DFQATT, CDR2 SNEGSKA (reference sequence). This CDR3 is 12 amino acids long. V lost 5 bases to trimming and J lost 7 bases; unmatched junction nucleotides: 6. CDR3 region: CSAHEQGAEQYF. The CDR3 region has the DNA TGCAGTGCTCATGAACAGGGGGCTGAGCAGTACTTC.

The chain links TRBV28 to TRBJ2-7, with a weak D call TRBD1 (5 bases). The V end lost 3 bases, the J end lost 7 bases, and 16 bases lay between the germline ends. The CDR3 has 14 residues. Germline-derived CDR1 and CDR2 are MDHEN and SYDVKM. CDR3 protein: CASSLQGHPWEQYF. DNA of the CDR3: TGTGCCAGCAGTTTGCAGGGCCATCCCTGGGAGCAGTACTTC.

Of note for this clonotype: One junction end disagrees with the germline gene, perhaps due to a read error. The chain has TRBV7-7 and TRBJ2-6; D possibly uses TRBD1 or TRBD2 (5 bases each). CDR3 size: 16 residues. Germline values: CDR1 SSHAT, CDR2 FNYEAQ (reference sequence). CDR3 nucleotides: TGTGCTAGCAGCCCGGGACGTCGCTCTGGGGCCAACGTCCTGACTTTC. As protein: CASSPGRRSGANVLTF.

The V call is TRBV19, the J call TRBJ1-1; D perhaps matches TRBD1 (6 bases). The CDR3 covers 14 residues. The germline gives CDR1 LNHDA, CDR2 SQIVND (reference sequence). V was clipped by 8 bases and J by 0 bases, with 13 bases between them. CDR3 DNA: TGTGCCAGTGAGAACAGGGCCCTGAACACTGAAGCTTTCTTT. This encodes CASENRALNTEAFF.

This clonotype was seen a handful of times. The V and J genes are TRBV5-8 and TRBJ1-2; D not certain. This CDR3 comprises 12 residues. Germline V gives CDR1 SGHTS, CDR2 YDEGEE. Trimming shortened V by 3 bases and J by 8 bases, and 11 bases separated the two germline ends. This CDR3 is CASSSVVGGYTF. In DNA, the CDR3 is TGTGCCAGCAGCTCGGTGGTCGGAGGCTACACCTTC. Filled out from reference TRBV5-8 and TRBJ1-2, the complete variable domain reads EAGVTQSPTHLIKTRGQQATLRCSPISGHTSVYWYQQALGLGLQFLLWYDEGEERNRGNFPPRFSGRQFPNYSSELNVNALELEDSALYLCASSSVVGGYTFGSGTRLTVV.

This clonotype was detected only a few times. The CDR3: CASSDSIGSTDTQYF. In nucleotides, the CDR3 is TGTGCCAGCAGTGACTCTATCGGTAGCACAGATACGCAGTATTTT. The chain is built from TRBV6-4 and TRBJ2-3; the D is unclear. Germline assignment: CDR1 MRHNA and CDR2 SNTAGT. V was clipped by 0 bases and J by 0 bases, with 7 bases between them. The CDR3 is 15 residues long.

This chain connects TRBV4-1 to TRBJ2-4; 8 bases align to TRBD1. CDR3 length: 15 residues. The trim removed 1 base at V and 5 bases at J, leaving 4 bases unmatched. The germline V gene encodes CDR1 MGHRA and CDR2 YSYEKL. In nucleotides, the CDR3 is TGCGCCAGCAGCCAAGGAGCACAGGGGGAAAACATTCAGTACTTC. It encodes CASSQGAQGENIQYF.

This clonotype has only a few counts. The rearrangement joins TRBV19 to TRBJ2-3; D call uncertain. The CDR3 totals 13 residues. Deletions cut 3 bases from V and 4 bases from J, with 8 bases between. From germline, CDR1 is LNHDA and CDR2 SQIVND (reference sequence). The CDR3 is CASSILLADTQYF. CDR3 sequence (DNA): TGTGCCAGTAGTATCCTCTTAGCAGATACGCAGTATTTT.

The V call is TRBV7-6, the J call TRBJ1-3; TRBD1 aligns across 12 bases. CDR1 is SGHVS and CDR2 is FNYEAQ in the germline V gene. V lost 4 bases, J lost 3 bases, and 4 bases stayed unmatched. CDR3 length equals 16 residues. The CDR3 sequence is CASSSRDRGLGNTIYF. The DNA for the CDR3 is TGTGCCAGCAGCTCCCGGGACAGGGGGCTTGGAAACACCATATATTTT.

The V call is TRBV6-4, the J call TRBJ2-1; 8 bases line up with TRBD1. CDR3 length: 15 residues. Trimming at V came to 6 bases and at J to 9 bases, leaving 13 bases not matched to a gene. Germline-derived CDR1 and CDR2 are MRHNA and SNTAGT. The CDR3 DNA is TGTGCCAGCAGGAGAGTCCTGGACAGGGAGGTTGAGCAGTTCTTC. Encoded protein: CASRRVLDREVEQFF.

This CDR3 reads CSAIRGGNTGELFF. DNA of the CDR3: TGCAGTGCTATTCGGGGGGGGAACACCGGGGAGCTGTTTTTT. The chain couples TRBV20-1 to TRBJ2-2; 8 bases line up with TRBD2. Germline CDR1 reads DFQATT; CDR2 reads SNEGSKA (reference sequence). V lost 4 bases, J lost 1 base, and 2 bases stayed unmatched. The CDR3 contains 14 residues.

This clonotype occurred a few times. V gene TRBV6-1 combines with J gene TRBJ2-3; 14 nucleotides match TRBD2. With 7 bases clipped from V and 3 bases from J, the junction kept 3 bases outside the gene matches. The CDR3 totals 15 residues. Germline CDR1 and CDR2: MNHNS and SASEGT. The CDR3 reads CASTGLAGGTDTQYF. In DNA form, the CDR3 reads TGTGCCAGCACAGGACTAGCGGGGGGAACAGATACGCAGTATTTT.

This chain uses TRBV6-1 with TRBJ1-5; unclear D gene. CDR3 length equals 12 residues. CDR1 is MNHNS and CDR2 is SASEGT in the germline V gene. The ends were cut back, 5 bases at V and 7 bases at J, with 9 bases in the middle. CDR3 sequence reads: CASSQGSQPQHF. The CDR3 region has the DNA TGTGCCAGCAGTCAAGGGAGCCAGCCCCAGCATTTT.

The rearrangement links TRBV18 to TRBJ1-1, with D possibly TRBD1 on 5 matching bases. The V gene lost 2 bases and the J gene lost 1 base, with 11 bases spanning the gap. The CDR3 spans 15 residues. Germline CDR1 is KGHSH and CDR2 is LQKENI. CDR3 bases: TGTGCCAGCTCACCATCTCTCGACAGGAACACTGAAGCTTTCTTT. It translates to CASSPSLDRNTEAFF. The full variable domain, completed using reference TRBV18 and TRBJ1-1, is NAGVMQNPRHLVRRRGQEARLRCSPMKGHSHVYWYRQLPEEGLKFMVYLQKENIIDESGMPKERFSAEFPKEGPSILRIQQVVRGDSAAYFCASSPSLDRNTEAFFGQGTRLTVV.

The gene calls are TRBV4-2 and TRBJ2-1; either TRBD1 or TRBD2 may fit D (5 bases each). The germline V gene encodes CDR1 LGHNA and CDR2 YNFKEQ. There are 14 residues in the CDR3. V lost 3 bases and J lost 5, with 11 bases in between. The CDR3 DNA reads TGTGCCAGCAGCCAGCCCGGGACGGACAATGAGCAGTTCTTC. Its translation is CASSQPGTDNEQFF.

The sample holds a few counts of this clonotype. V and J are TRBV20-1 and TRBJ1-2; D unclear. The CDR3 totals 13 residues. The ends were cut back, 3 bases at V and 2 bases at J, with 10 bases in the middle. From germline, CDR1 is DFQATT and CDR2 SNEGSKA (reference sequence). CDR3 bases: TGCAGTGCTAGGCCCGACGGGAACTATGGCTACACCTTC. Protein sequence: CSARPDGNYGYTF.

This clonotype has just a few counts. The genes are TRBV2 and TRBJ2-2; 9 bases align to TRBD1. Germline-derived CDR1 and CDR2 are SNHLY and FYNNEI. The CDR3 runs to 15 residues. Trimming cost V 6 bases and J 6 bases; bases outside gene matches: 8. CDR3 protein: CASSATGTGSGELFF. In DNA, the CDR3 is TGTGCCAGCAGCGCCACCGGGACAGGGTCCGGGGAGCTGTTTTTT.

The rearrangement joins TRBV7-9 to TRBJ2-5; D is possibly TRBD1 or TRBD2 (5 bases each). V gave up 6 bases and J gave up 2 bases, with 13 bases separating them. This CDR3 contains 14 residues. Germline CDR1 SEHNR, CDR2 FQNEAQ (reference sequence). The CDR3 coding sequence is TGTGCCAGCAGTCCAGGGTCGGGGCAAGAGACCCAGTACTTC. This sequence encodes CASSPGSGQETQYF.

V gene TRBV7-9 combines with J gene TRBJ2-4, with 10 bases lining up with TRBD2. Looked up from germline, CDR1 is SEHNR and CDR2 is FQNEAQ (reference sequence). The CDR3 is 20 amino acids. Germline trimming cut 5 bases from V and 0 bases from J; bases unmatched to any gene: 16. In nucleotides, the CDR3 is TGTGCCAGCAGCCTAGAAAGCGGGGGGGCCGCCCAACTAGCCAAAAACATTCAGTACTTC. This codes for CASSLESGGAAQLAKNIQYF.